The clone carrying this T cell receptor (beta chain) was observed a few times. Its target is not known. This entry is derived from a study of blood T cells in healthy people across ages. A J-beta primer mix and a sample-barcoded 5' primer were used in a second PCR of roughly 6 to 12 cycles. Every molecule of cDNA carried a tag from a template-switch adaptor with 12 random nucleotides. Sequencing recovered at least 2.5 million CDR3-containing paired-end reads from each sample. TCRdb itself ran the 5' RACE reads through MiXCR, one entry per CDR3 protein. The sample lists about 680,000 distinct CDR3 sequences, over 45% occurring once. CDR1 SGHTA and CDR2 FQGNSA come from the germline V gene. The CDR3 runs 15 residues. The ends lost 0 bases at V and 4 bases at J; junction bases unmatched: 6. Study-wide findings and caveats: The long-lived group displayed more naive CD4+ cells, plus higher diversity, than the aged donors did.

The chain links TRBV7-2 to TRBJ2-7, with 7 nucleotides matching TRBD1. The source of this sequence is an older woman in good health. Sequenced material: blood. CDR3 DNA sequence: TGTGCCAGCAGCTTAGCAGGACAGGCTCTATACGAGCAGTACTTC. This gives the protein CASSLAGQALYEQYF.